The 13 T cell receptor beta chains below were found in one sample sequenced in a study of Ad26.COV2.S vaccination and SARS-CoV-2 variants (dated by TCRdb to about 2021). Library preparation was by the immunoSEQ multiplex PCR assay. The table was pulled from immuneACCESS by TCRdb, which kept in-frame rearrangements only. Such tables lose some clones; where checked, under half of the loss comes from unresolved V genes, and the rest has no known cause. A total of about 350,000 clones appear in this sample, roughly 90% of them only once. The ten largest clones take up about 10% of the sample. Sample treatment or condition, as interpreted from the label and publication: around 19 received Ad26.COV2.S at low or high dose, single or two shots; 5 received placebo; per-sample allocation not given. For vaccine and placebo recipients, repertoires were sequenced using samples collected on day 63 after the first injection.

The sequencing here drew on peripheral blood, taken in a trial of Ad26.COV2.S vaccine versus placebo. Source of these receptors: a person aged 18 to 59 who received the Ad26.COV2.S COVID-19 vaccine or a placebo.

In nucleotides, the CDR3 is TGTGCCAGCAGCCGGACCCGGGACTTGATCCTGGACGAGCAGTACTTC. Residues: CASSRTRDLILDEQYF. This sequence joins TRBV7-2 and TRBJ2-7; TRBD2 is a possible D gene (6 bases). The CDR3 totals 16 residues. The germline V gene encodes CDR1 SGHTA and CDR2 FQGNSA. V was clipped by 5 bases and J by 5 bases, with 22 bases between them. Together with reference TRBV7-2 and TRBJ2-7, the CDR3 gives the full variable domain: GAGVSQSPSNKVTEKGKDVELRCDPISGHTALYWYRQSLGQGLEFLIYFQGNSAPDKSGLPSDRFSAERTGGSVSTLTIQRTQQEDSAVYLCASSRTRDLILDEQYFGPGTRLTVT.

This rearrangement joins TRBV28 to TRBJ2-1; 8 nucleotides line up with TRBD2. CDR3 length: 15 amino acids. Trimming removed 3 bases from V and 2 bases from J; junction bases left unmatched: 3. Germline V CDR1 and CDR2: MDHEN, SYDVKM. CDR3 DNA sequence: TGTGCCAGCAGTTTGACTAGCGCTGCCTACAATGAGCAGTTCTTC. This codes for CASSLTSAAYNEQFF.

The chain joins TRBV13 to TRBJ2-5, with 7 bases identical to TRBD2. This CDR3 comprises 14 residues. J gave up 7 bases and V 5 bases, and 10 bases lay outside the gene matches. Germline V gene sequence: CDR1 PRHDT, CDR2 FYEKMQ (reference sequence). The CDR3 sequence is CASSVWITSVTQYF. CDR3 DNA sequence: TGTGCCAGCAGCGTCTGGATTACTAGCGTGACCCAGTACTTC.

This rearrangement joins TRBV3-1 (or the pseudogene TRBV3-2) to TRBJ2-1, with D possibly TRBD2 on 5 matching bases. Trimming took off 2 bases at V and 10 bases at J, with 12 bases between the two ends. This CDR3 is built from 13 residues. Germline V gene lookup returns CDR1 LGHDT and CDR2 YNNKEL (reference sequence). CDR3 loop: CASSQIGGAEQFF. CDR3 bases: TGTGCCAGCAGCCAAATCGGAGGTGCGGAGCAGTTCTTC.

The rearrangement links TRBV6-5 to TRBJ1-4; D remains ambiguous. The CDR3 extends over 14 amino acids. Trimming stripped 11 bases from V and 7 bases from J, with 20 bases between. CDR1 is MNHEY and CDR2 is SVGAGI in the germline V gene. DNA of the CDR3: TGTGCCTCCGAATTGTATGTGGAGGGTGAAAAACTGTTTTTT. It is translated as CASELYVEGEKLFF.

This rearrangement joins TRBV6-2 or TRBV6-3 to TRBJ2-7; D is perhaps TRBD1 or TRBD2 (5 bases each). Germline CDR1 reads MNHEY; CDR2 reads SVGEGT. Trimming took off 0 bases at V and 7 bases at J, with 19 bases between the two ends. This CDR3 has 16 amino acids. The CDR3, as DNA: TGTGCCAGCAGTTACTCGAAGGGACGTACGGACGTGGAGCAGTACTTC. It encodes CASSYSKGRTDVEQYF.

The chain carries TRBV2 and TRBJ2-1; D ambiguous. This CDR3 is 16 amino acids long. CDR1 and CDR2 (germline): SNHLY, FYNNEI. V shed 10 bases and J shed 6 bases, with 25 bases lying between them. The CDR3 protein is CATPVGSGPTGNEQFF. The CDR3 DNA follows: TGTGCCACCCCGGTGGGCTCAGGTCCTACGGGCAATGAGCAGTTCTTC.

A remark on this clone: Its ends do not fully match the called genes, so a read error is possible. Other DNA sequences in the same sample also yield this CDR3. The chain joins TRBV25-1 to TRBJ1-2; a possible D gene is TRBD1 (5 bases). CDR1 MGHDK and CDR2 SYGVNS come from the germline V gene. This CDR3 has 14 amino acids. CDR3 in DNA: TGTGCTAGCAGGGCACTCGACACCGACTATGGCTACACCTTC. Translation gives CASRALDTDYGYTF.

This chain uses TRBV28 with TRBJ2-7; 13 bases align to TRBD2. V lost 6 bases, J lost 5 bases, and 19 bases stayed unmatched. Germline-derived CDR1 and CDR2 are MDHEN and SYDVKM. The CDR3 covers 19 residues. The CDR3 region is CASRTSGTALTSGRDEQYF. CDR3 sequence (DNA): TGTGCCAGCAGGACATCCGGGACAGCCCTTACTAGCGGGAGGGACGAGCAGTACTTC.

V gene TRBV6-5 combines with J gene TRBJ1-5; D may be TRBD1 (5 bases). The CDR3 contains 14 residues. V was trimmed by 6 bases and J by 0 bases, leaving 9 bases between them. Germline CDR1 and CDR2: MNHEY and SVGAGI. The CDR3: CASRLGDSNQPQHF. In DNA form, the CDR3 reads TGTGCCAGCAGGCTAGGGGATAGCAATCAGCCCCAGCATTTT.

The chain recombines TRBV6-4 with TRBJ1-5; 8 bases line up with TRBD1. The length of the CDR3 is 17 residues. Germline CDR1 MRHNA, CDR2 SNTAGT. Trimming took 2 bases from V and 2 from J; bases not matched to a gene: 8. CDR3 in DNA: TGTGCCAGCAGTGACAATCAGGGGGCTCCCTGCAATCAGCCCCAGCATTTT. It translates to CASSDNQGAPCNQPQHF.

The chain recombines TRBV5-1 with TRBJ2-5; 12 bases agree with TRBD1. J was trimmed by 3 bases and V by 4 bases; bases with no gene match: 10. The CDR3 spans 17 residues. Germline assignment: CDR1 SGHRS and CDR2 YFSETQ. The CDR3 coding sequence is TGCGCCAGCAGCCCAGCCCCGGGACAGGGGGCAGAAGAGACCCAGTACTTC. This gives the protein CASSPAPGQGAEETQYF.

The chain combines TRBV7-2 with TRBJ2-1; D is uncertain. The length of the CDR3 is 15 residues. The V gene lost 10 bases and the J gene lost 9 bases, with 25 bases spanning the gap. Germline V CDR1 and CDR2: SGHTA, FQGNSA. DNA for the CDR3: TGTGCCATCTCTAGATCAAGAGTCAGCAATAGTGAGCAGTTCTTC. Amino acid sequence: CAISRSRVSNSEQFF. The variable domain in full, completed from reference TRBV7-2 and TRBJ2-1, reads GAGVSQSPSNKVTEKGKDVELRCDPISGHTALYWYRQSLGQGLEFLIYFQGNSAPDKSGLPSDRFSAERTGGSVSTLTIQRTQQEDSAVYLCAISRSRVSNSEQFFGPGTRLTVL.